This T cell receptor beta chain was documented in a study of T cells in Graves' hyperthyroidism and ophthalmopathy. Clinical symptoms, serum thyroxine, TRAb, thyroid ultrasound and orbital computed tomography informed diagnoses. Approximately 9.3 ml of fresh peripheral blood supplied the PBMCs. Note on this clonotype: Its antigen is as yet unknown.

Study-level results: In the analysis, a 13 V-J model separated ophthalmopathy from stable hyperthyroidism.

Template material for amplifying TCR beta CDR3 regions consisted of RNA transcripts. When the TCR CDR3 underwent first-round RT-PCR, the HTBI primer set was used. TCRdb re-called the multiplex PCR reads through MiXCR, storing one row per CDR3 protein. The repertoire holds roughly 560,000 distinct CDR3 sequences, approximately 14% seen once, with around 4.5% in the top ten. Germline CDR1 and CDR2: SGDLS and YYNGEE. CDR3 size: 15 residues. Trimming removed 0 bases from V and 7 bases from J; junction bases left unmatched: 6. The TCR sequence derives from a woman aged 40 to 55 with Graves' ophthalmopathy. The source material was blood. This chain connects TRBV9 to TRBJ2-1; TRBD1 matches 8 bases. The CDR3 sequence: CASSVGTGGSNEQFF. In nucleotides, the CDR3 is TGTGCCAGCAGCGTAGGAACAGGGGGTAGTAATGAGCAGTTCTTC.